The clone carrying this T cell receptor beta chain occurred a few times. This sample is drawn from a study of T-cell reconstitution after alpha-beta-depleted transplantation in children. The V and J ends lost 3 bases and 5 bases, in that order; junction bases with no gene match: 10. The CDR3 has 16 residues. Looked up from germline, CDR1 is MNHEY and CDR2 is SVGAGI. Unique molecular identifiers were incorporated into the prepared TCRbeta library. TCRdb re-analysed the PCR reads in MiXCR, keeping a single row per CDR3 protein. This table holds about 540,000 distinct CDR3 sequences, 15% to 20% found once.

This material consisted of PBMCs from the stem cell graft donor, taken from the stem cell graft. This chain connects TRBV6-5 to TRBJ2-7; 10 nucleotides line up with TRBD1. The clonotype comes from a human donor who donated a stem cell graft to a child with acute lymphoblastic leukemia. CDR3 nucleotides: TGTGCCAGCAGTTATGCATTGGGACAGGGGTCCCACGAGCAGTACTTC. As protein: CASSYALGQGSHEQYF.